This T cell receptor (beta chain) was sequenced for a study of beta chain features in type 1 diabetes. Overall study results and limits: Type 1 diabetes patients had moderately but significantly shorter TCRB CDR3s in all four CD4+ subsets.

The study reverse transcribed the entire isolated RNA, so it sequenced expressed TCRB transcripts. It was found that naive, central memory and regulatory T cell samples averaged approximately 3.6 million reads. Using immunoSEQ multiplex PCR, the repertoire was profiled, and TCRdb retains in-frame clones only, with some absent. The sample consists of 600,000 to 750,000 clones, around 12% of them appearing once. This clone was picked up a small number of times. Its antigen is not identified. Sequencing input: naive CD4+ T cells from blood. This clonotype was obtained from a man aged 25 to 40 with type 1 diabetes.

Written as DNA, the CDR3 is TGTGCCAGCAGTGTTTCGGGACGGAACACAGATACGCAGTATTTT. Its translation is CASSVSGRNTDTQYF. The chain carries TRBV2 and TRBJ2-3; perhaps D is TRBD1 or TRBD2 (5 bases each). The CDR3 has 15 residues. Trimming pared 4 bases from V and 2 bases from J, leaving 13 bases between. Germline CDR1 is SNHLY and CDR2 is FYNNEI.